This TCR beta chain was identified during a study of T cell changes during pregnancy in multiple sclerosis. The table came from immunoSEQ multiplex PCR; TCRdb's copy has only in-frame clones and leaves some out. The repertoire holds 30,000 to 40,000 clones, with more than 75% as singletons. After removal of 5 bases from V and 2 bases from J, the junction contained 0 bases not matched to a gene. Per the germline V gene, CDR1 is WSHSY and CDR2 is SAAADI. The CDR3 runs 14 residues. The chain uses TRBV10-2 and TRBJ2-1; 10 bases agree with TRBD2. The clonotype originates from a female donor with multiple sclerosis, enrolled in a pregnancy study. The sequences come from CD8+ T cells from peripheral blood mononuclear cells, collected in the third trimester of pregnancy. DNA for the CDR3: TGCGCCAGCAGTAGCGGGGGGGCCTACAATGAGCAGTTCTTC. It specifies CASSSGGAYNEQFF.